Listed here are 2 T cell receptor beta chains from one sample, sequenced in a study of shared clonotypes between healthy human individuals. Clones were read by immunoSEQ multiplex PCR, and TCRdb kept only the in-frame ones, dropping some. The table shows approximately 2,300,000 clones, with roughly 92% occurring only once. Sequencing used naive CD4+ T cells from PBMCs. Subset indicated: CD45RA+ positively selected. These receptors all stem from a man aged 18 to 35 in good health. Some clones in this sample may be carry-over from other donors' samples.

The chain employs TRBV19 and TRBJ2-2, with D tentatively TRBD2 (5 bases). Germline CDR1 LNHDA, CDR2 SQIVND (reference sequence). V lost 4 bases to trimming and J lost 4 bases, with 10 bases between them. This CDR3 is 14 amino acids long. CDR3 region: CASSTGGLTGELFF. The DNA for the CDR3 is TGTGCCAGTAGTACCGGAGGACTCACCGGGGAGCTGTTTTTT.

The V gene is TRBV7-2, the J gene TRBJ1-2; the D is unclear. Germline lookup yields CDR1 SGHTA and CDR2 FQGNSA. This CDR3 contains 14 residues. Trimming shortened V by 1 base and J by 5 bases, and 11 bases separated the two germline ends. The CDR3 DNA reads as TGTGCCAGCAGCTTAGGGGAGGGAAGTTATGGCTACACCTTC. Protein sequence: CASSLGEGSYGYTF.